These T cell receptor beta chains were read from a single sample in a study of shared clonotypes between healthy human individuals. Assay used: immunoSEQ multiplex PCR; TCRdb lists only in-frame clones, some missing. The table records a few million clones, about 93% of them present only once. The sequencing sample was made of naive CD8+ T cells from PBMCs. These receptors all come from a man younger than 35 in good health. Some clones in this sample may be carry-over from other donors' samples. CDR3s include the opening cysteine and the closing phenylalanine or tryptophan. Fields, in order: J gene, V gene, clone size, D gene, CDR3 DNA, CDR3 protein. D genes are given only for firm matches. Clone size is stated in some rows and not others, as once, few, many or a class when expanded.

J gene: TRBJ2-7; V gene: TRBV27; clone size: -; D gene: -; CDR3 DNA: TGTGCCAGCTCCCTTGTACCCTCCTACGAGCAGTACTTC; CDR3 protein: CASSLVPSYEQYF
J gene: TRBJ1-2; V gene: TRBV7-2; clone size: -; D gene: -; CDR3 DNA: TGTGCCAGCTCCCCCCCGGGGATTGGCTACACCTTC; CDR3 protein: CASSPPGIGYTF
J gene: TRBJ2-7; V gene: TRBV5-1; clone size: -; D gene: -; CDR3 DNA: TGCGCCAGCAGCTCGGGAAGGTCACGGGACTGGGCCTACGAGCAGTACTTC; CDR3 protein: CASSSGRSRDWAYEQYF
J gene: TRBJ1-2; V gene: TRBV5-5; clone size: -; D gene: -; CDR3 DNA: TGTGCCAGCAGCTCGAACCTCGCCGCTTACACCTTC; CDR3 protein: CASSSNLAAYTF
J gene: TRBJ1-2; V gene: TRBV29-1; clone size: -; D gene: -; CDR3 DNA: TGCAGCGTTCCTACGGTGGCACGCAATAACTATGGCTACACCTTC; CDR3 protein: CSVPTVARNNYGYTF
J gene: TRBJ1-1; V gene: TRBV7-8; clone size: -; D gene: TRBD1; CDR3 DNA: TGTGCCAGCAGCGAGACAGGGCAAACGAACACTGAAGCTTTCTTT; CDR3 protein: CASSETGQTNTEAFF
J gene: TRBJ1-1; V gene: TRBV5-1; clone size: -; D gene: TRBD1; CDR3 DNA: TGCGCCAGCAGCTTAACCAGGGGGCGGAACACTGAAGCTTTCTTT; CDR3 protein: CASSLTRGRNTEAFF
J gene: TRBJ2-6; V gene: TRBV28; clone size: -; D gene: -; CDR3 DNA: TGTGCCAGCAGTTTAGGCTCGTCTGGGGCCAACGTCCTGACTTTC; CDR3 protein: CASSLGSSGANVLTF
J gene: TRBJ1-1; V gene: TRBV6-1; clone size: once; D gene: -; CDR3 DNA: TGTGCCAGCAGTGAATACAAAGTCCAGGCTAACACTGAAGCTTTCTTT; CDR3 protein: CASSEYKVQANTEAFF
J gene: TRBJ2-3; V gene: TRBV30; clone size: -; D gene: TRBD2; CDR3 DNA: TGTGCCTGGAGTGTACGGGCGGGAGTTTGGGATACGCAGTATTTT; CDR3 protein: CAWSVRAGVWDTQYF
J gene: TRBJ2-6; V gene: TRBV6-1; clone size: once; D gene: TRBD1; CDR3 DNA: TGTGCCAGCAGTGGAATTCGGGACAGGGCTACCTCTGGGGCCAACGTCCTGACTTTC; CDR3 protein: CASSGIRDRATSGANVLTF
J gene: TRBJ2-1; V gene: TRBV29-1; clone size: -; D gene: -; CDR3 DNA: TGCAGCGTTAAAACAGGGAACTACAATGAGCAGTTCTTC; CDR3 protein: CSVKTGNYNEQFF
J gene: TRBJ2-7; V gene: TRBV4-1; clone size: -; D gene: TRBD1; CDR3 DNA: TGCGCCAGCAGCCAATCCGGGACAGGGTATAACGAGCAGTACTTC; CDR3 protein: CASSQSGTGYNEQYF
J gene: TRBJ2-1; V gene: TRBV5-1; clone size: once; D gene: -; CDR3 DNA: TGCGCCAGCAGCTTGGAGGGCCAGGGGATACATGAGCAGTTCTTC; CDR3 protein: CASSLEGQGIHEQFF
J gene: TRBJ2-5; V gene: TRBV11-2; clone size: -; D gene: -; CDR3 DNA: TGTGCCAGCAGCAAGACAGCCACGTCTCAAGAGACCCAGTACTTC; CDR3 protein: CASSKTATSQETQYF
J gene: TRBJ2-4; V gene: TRBV19; clone size: -; D gene: -; CDR3 DNA: TGTGCCAGTATTAATCAGGGGCCCAAAAACATTCAGTACTTC; CDR3 protein: CASINQGPKNIQYF
J gene: TRBJ2-2; V gene: TRBV27; clone size: -; D gene: TRBD2; CDR3 DNA: TGTGCCACACACAAGAACCCGGGGGGCACCGGGGAGCTGTTTTTT; CDR3 protein: CATHKNPGGTGELFF
J gene: TRBJ2-7; V gene: TRBV9; clone size: -; D gene: -; CDR3 DNA: TGTGCCAGCAGCGGGGGGACGACAGGGAGGATATACGAGCAGTACTTC; CDR3 protein: CASSGGTTGRIYEQYF
J gene: TRBJ2-1; V gene: TRBV7-3; clone size: -; D gene: TRBD2; CDR3 DNA: TGTGCCAGCAGCTTAGGACTAGCGAACAATGAGCAGTTCTTC; CDR3 protein: CASSLGLANNEQFF
J gene: TRBJ2-7; V gene: TRBV29-1; clone size: -; D gene: -; CDR3 DNA: TGCAGCGTTGAGGACCACGGGGGGGACAGGGAGTACGAGCAGTACTTC; CDR3 protein: CSVEDHGGDREYEQYF
J gene: TRBJ2-7; V gene: TRBV28; clone size: -; D gene: -; CDR3 DNA: TGTGCCAGCAGCCGCCCCCGGGGGCAAGGGTACGAGCAGTACTTC; CDR3 protein: CASSRPRGQGYEQYF
J gene: TRBJ2-7; V gene: TRBV28; clone size: -; D gene: TRBD1; CDR3 DNA: TGTGCCAGCAGAGACAGGGACCAAACCGAGCAGTACTTC; CDR3 protein: CASRDRDQTEQYF
J gene: TRBJ2-7; V gene: TRBV11-2; clone size: once; D gene: -; CDR3 DNA: TGTGCCAGCAGCTTTGCCGCGAGGCAGGGATCCTACGAGCAGTACTTC; CDR3 protein: CASSFAARQGSYEQYF
J gene: TRBJ2-7; V gene: TRBV21-1; clone size: -; D gene: -; CDR3 DNA: TGTGCCAGCAGCAAAAAGGCGGACAGGGCCTACGAGCAGTACTTC; CDR3 protein: CASSKKADRAYEQYF
J gene: TRBJ1-3; V gene: TRBV6-5; clone size: -; D gene: -; CDR3 DNA: TGTGCCAGCACCACAATAACAGGGAACACCATATATTTT; CDR3 protein: CASTTITGNTIYF
J gene: TRBJ2-7; V gene: TRBV27; clone size: -; D gene: TRBD1; CDR3 DNA: TGTGCCAGCAGTTCACGCGGGACAGGGGGCAACGAGCAGTACTTC; CDR3 protein: CASSSRGTGGNEQYF
J gene: TRBJ2-3; V gene: TRBV7-9; clone size: -; D gene: -; CDR3 DNA: TGTGCCAGCAGCTCCCCGGTGACAGGGACTGGGGCTCAGTATTTT; CDR3 protein: CASSSPVTGTGAQYF
J gene: TRBJ1-5; V gene: TRBV15; clone size: -; D gene: -; CDR3 DNA: TGTGCCACCAGCAGAGAGGGCCGAGTGACTGCCAGCAATCAGCCCCAGCATTTT; CDR3 protein: CATSREGRVTASNQPQHF
J gene: TRBJ2-5; V gene: TRBV5-1; clone size: -; D gene: -; CDR3 DNA: TGCGCCAGCAGCTCCGAGTGGGAGACCCAGTACTTC; CDR3 protein: CASSSEWETQYF
J gene: TRBJ1-5; V gene: TRBV7-8; clone size: -; D gene: TRBD1; CDR3 DNA: TGTGCCAGCAGCTTAGCTCTTTACGGACAGGGGGCGCTTTTAAATCAGCCCCAGCATTTT; CDR3 protein: CASSLALYGQGALLNQPQHF
J gene: TRBJ2-5; V gene: TRBV29-1; clone size: -; D gene: TRBD1; CDR3 DNA: TGCAGCGTTGACACAGGGGAAGAGACCCAGTACTTC; CDR3 protein: CSVDTGEETQYF
J gene: TRBJ2-2; V gene: TRBV6-5; clone size: -; D gene: -; CDR3 DNA: TGTGCCAGCAGTCACAACACCGGGGAGCTGTTTTTT; CDR3 protein: CASSHNTGELFF
J gene: TRBJ1-1; V gene: TRBV19; clone size: -; D gene: TRBD1; CDR3 DNA: TGTGCCAGTCGGGACAGGGATCGCATTGAAGCTTTCTTT; CDR3 protein: CASRDRDRIEAFF
J gene: TRBJ2-1; V gene: TRBV4-1; clone size: once; D gene: -; CDR3 DNA: TGCGCCAGCAGCCACGCGGGACCCCTTCTCGATGAGCAGTTCTTC; CDR3 protein: CASSHAGPLLDEQFF
J gene: TRBJ1-1; V gene: TRBV9; clone size: -; D gene: TRBD1; CDR3 DNA: TGTGCCAGCAGTGCAGGGGGCCGGGGCGCTGAAGCTTTCTTT; CDR3 protein: CASSAGGRGAEAFF